Presented here are 29 T cell receptor beta chains from one specimen sequenced in a study of T-cell memory formation after mild COVID-19. TCRdb independently ran MiXCR on the 5' RACE reads; one entry per CDR3 protein. Altogether 300,000 to 400,000 distinct CDR3 sequences are present, less than 20% being singletons, with the ten largest covering about a fifth. Sequences were obtained from PBMCs or a T cell subset sorted from them (not recorded which). The receptors originated from a man between 18 and 35 years old who had mild COVID-19 (a few samples of this study predate the infection). Cell type and time point are not known.

The gene calls are TRBV4-1 and TRBJ2-7; D is uncertain. The CDR3 is 14 amino acids. Per the germline V gene, CDR1 is MGHRA and CDR2 is YSYEKL. The V end lost 1 base, the J end lost 0 bases, and 7 bases lay between the germline ends. CDR3 DNA: TGCGCCAGCAGCCAAGGCGTGGGCTCCTACGAGCAGTACGTC. This gives the protein CASSQGVGSYEQYV.

The table lists this clonotype with many counts. The chain links TRBV7-6 to TRBJ1-1; D remains unclear. Trimming removed 5 bases from V and 1 base from J, with 8 bases in between. The CDR3 contains 13 residues. The germline V gene has CDR1 SGHVS and CDR2 FNYEAQ. The CDR3 is CASSVTGNTEAFF. CDR3 DNA sequence: TGTGCCAGCAGCGTGACTGGGAACACTGAAGCTTTCTTT.

The rearrangement links TRBV15 to TRBJ1-1; D not resolved. Germline values: CDR1 LNHNV, CDR2 YYDKDF (reference sequence). The CDR3 consists of 13 residues. Trimming pared 1 base from V and 3 bases from J, leaving 6 bases between. CDR3 residues: CATSRVRYTEAFF. DNA of the CDR3: TGTGCCACCAGCAGAGTGCGGTACACTGAAGCTTTCTTT.

The rearrangement joins TRBV18 to TRBJ2-5, with D possibly called TRBD1 or TRBD2 (5 bases each). The CDR3 totals 15 residues. Germline CDR1 reads KGHSH; CDR2 reads LQKENI. V was cut by 3 bases and J by 0 bases, with 11 bases left in between. As DNA, the CDR3 is TGTGCCAGCTCACCGGGGGTCTGGTACCAAGAGACCCAGTACTTC. Translation gives CASSPGVWYQETQYF.

The chain recombines TRBV6-2 or TRBV6-3 with TRBJ2-1; D gene ambiguous. This CDR3 region has 16 residues. Germline CDR1 is MNHEY and CDR2 is SVGEGT. The V and J ends lost 7 bases and 2 bases respectively, with 18 bases between them. The CDR3 bases are TGTGCCAGCACTCGACTGGAAGGCCAGCCCTACAATGAGCAGTTCTTC. It specifies CASTRLEGQPYNEQFF.

V gene TRBV18 combines with J gene TRBJ2-7; D ambiguous. V gave up 3 bases and J gave up 4 bases, with 19 bases separating them. The CDR3 spans 16 residues. Per the germline V gene, CDR1 is KGHSH and CDR2 is LQKENI. In nucleotides, the CDR3 is TGTGCCAGCTCACCTGAGGTGGGGTCCGGCATATACGAGCAGTACGTC. Translating it yields CASSPEVGSGIYEQYV.

This clonotype was seen at least ten times. CDR3 in amino acids: CSARVTSAVALRTEAFF. DNA of the CDR3: TGCAGTGCTAGAGTCACCTCGGCAGTGGCCCTGCGGACTGAAGCTTTCTTT. The rearrangement uses TRBV20-1 and TRBJ1-1; D gene uncertain. The germline gives CDR1 DFQATT, CDR2 SNEGSKA (reference sequence). The V end lost 1 base, the J end lost 5 bases, and 23 bases lay between the germline ends. This CDR3 is 17 amino acids long.

This clonotype was seen only a few times. The CDR3 region has the DNA TGTGCCAGCAGCCAAGTCCTGGAGGGCGGGGAGCTGTTTTTT. This translates into CASSQVLEGGELFF. The genes are TRBV3-1 and TRBJ2-2; possibly TRBD2 for D (6 bases). The V and J ends lost 1 base and 7 bases respectively, with 10 bases between them. This CDR3 contains 14 residues. Germline CDR1 and CDR2: LGHDT and YNNKEL (reference sequence).

The rearrangement joins TRBV6-5 to TRBJ2-7; no clear D gene. The CDR3 consists of 15 residues. V was trimmed by 6 bases and J by 3 bases, leaving 18 bases between them. Germline V lookup: CDR1 MNHEY, CDR2 SVGAGI. The CDR3 sequence: CASSVGQANLYEQYV. The CDR3 region has the DNA TGTGCCAGCAGCGTAGGCCAAGCTAACCTCTACGAGCAGTACGTC.

This clonotype turned up a few times. V is TRBV6-2 or TRBV6-3 and J is TRBJ2-2; 7 bases are shared with TRBD1. With 4 bases clipped from V and 3 bases from J, the junction kept 14 bases outside the gene matches. The germline gives CDR1 MNHEY, CDR2 SVGEGT. CDR3 length equals 18 residues. DNA for the CDR3: TGTGCCAGCAGTTTTTGGCGGCCTGGGACAGCCGACACCGGGGAGCTGTTTTTT. This codes for CASSFWRPGTADTGELFF.

The rearrangement joins TRBV7-2 to TRBJ1-1; D is unresolved. In germline, CDR1 is SGHTA, CDR2 FQGNSA. The ends were cut back, 3 bases at V and 1 base at J, with 9 bases in the middle. This CDR3 region has 14 residues. This CDR3 is CASSFGSPNTEAFF. The CDR3 region has the DNA TGTGCCAGCAGCTTTGGGTCCCCGAACACTGAAGCTTTCTTT.

This clonotype was counted only a few times. The chain has TRBV6-5 and TRBJ2-5, with 12 bases matching TRBD2. The germline CDR1 and CDR2 sequences are MNHEY and SVGAGI. This CDR3 contains 16 residues. The V segment lost 2 bases and the J segment 7 bases; nucleotides outside the gene matches: 8. The CDR3 coding sequence is TGTGCCAGCAGTTACGGGCTAGCGGGGGGGCTTGTGACCCAGTACTTC. The encoded protein is CASSYGLAGGLVTQYF.

This clonotype was seen more than once but under ten times. V is TRBV4-1 and J is TRBJ1-2; no clear D. The V gene's germline CDR1 is MGHRA and CDR2 YSYEKL. Trimming took off 0 bases at V and 5 bases at J, with 10 bases between the two ends. CDR3 length: 14 amino acids. This chain's CDR3 is CASSQDRPPYGYTF. The DNA for the CDR3 is TGCGCCAGCAGCCAAGATCGTCCTCCGTATGGCTACACCTTC.

This clonotype was recorded a few times. The chain uses TRBV29-1 and TRBJ1-2; 9 bases align to TRBD1. Germline V gene sequence: CDR1 SQVTM, CDR2 ANQGSEA. This CDR3 is 14 amino acids long. The V gene end was trimmed by 3 bases and the J gene end by 5 bases; junction bases not matched to a gene: 7. The CDR3 DNA follows: TGCAGCGTTGACTCCGGGACAGGGCATTATGGCTACACCTTC. Protein: CSVDSGTGHYGYTF.

The V gene is TRBV12-3 or TRBV12-4, the J gene TRBJ1-1; D unclear. The CDR3 loop spans 14 amino acids. Trimming cost V 3 bases and J 3 bases, with 11 bases left between them. The CDR3 nucleotides are TGTGCCAGCAGTTTCCCACCCGGTTACACTGAAGCTTTCTTT. Translation: CASSFPPGYTEAFF.

The chain employs TRBV5-6 and TRBJ1-1; TRBD1 might be the D (5 bases). V was cut by 2 bases and J by 1 base, with 21 bases left in between. The CDR3 is made up of 18 amino acids. Germline assignment: CDR1 SGHDT and CDR2 YYEEEE. The CDR3 bases are TGTGCCAGCAGCTTACGGGGAGGTTCGGGACGGCAGAACACTGAAGCTTTCTTT. Its translation: CASSLRGGSGRQNTEAFF. Based on the CDR3 plus reference TRBV5-6 and TRBJ1-1, the full variable domain is DAGVTQSPTHLIKTRGQQVTLRCSPKSGHDTVSWYQQALGQGPQFIFQYYEEEERQRGNFPDRFSGHQFPNYSSELNVNALLLGDSALYLCASSLRGGSGRQNTEAFFGQGTRLTVV.

The rearrangement joins TRBV4-3 to TRBJ2-3; D is unresolved. CDR3 length: 15 amino acids. V lost 0 bases to trimming and J lost 3 bases, with 10 bases between them. The germline V gene encodes CDR1 LGHNA and CDR2 YSLEER. CDR3 protein: CASSQDQAATDTQYF. CDR3 coding DNA: TGCGCCAGCAGCCAAGATCAGGCGGCAACAGATACGCAGTATTTT.

This clonotype was seen a handful of times. V and J are TRBV18 and TRBJ2-1, with TRBD2 matching 10 bases. CDR1 and CDR2 (germline): KGHSH, LQKENI. V gave up 6 bases and J gave up 2 bases; unmatched junction bases: 4. The CDR3 consists of 15 residues. The DNA of the CDR3 is TGTGCCAGCTCGATAGCGGGGGGCCCCTACAATGAGCAGTTCTTC. Amino acid sequence: CASSIAGGPYNEQFF.

The rearrangement uses TRBV23-1 and TRBJ2-3; the D gene is possibly TRBD1 (5 bases). TRBV23-1 falls under the ORF class, with uncertain function. The CDR3 runs 14 residues. Trimming removed 4 bases at V and 6 bases at J, with 14 bases between. The CDR3 is CASSRGFRVDTQYF. In nucleotides, the CDR3 is TGCGCCAGCAGTCGCGGATTCAGGGTGGATACGCAGTATTTT.

The chain has TRBV7-9 and TRBJ1-6, with 7 positions matching TRBD1. The germline CDR1 and CDR2 sequences are SEHNR and FQNEAQ (reference sequence). The CDR3 is 16 amino acids. Trimming took 5 bases from V and 9 from J; bases not matched to a gene: 13. The CDR3 reads CASSLPQAGGISPLHF. The CDR3 coding sequence is TGTGCCAGCAGCCTACCCCAGGCAGGGGGTATTTCACCCCTCCACTTT.

This rearrangement joins TRBV19 to TRBJ2-2; unclear D gene. Between the trimmed V and J ends, which lost 4 bases and 2 bases, there was a span of 20 bases. Germline CDR1 and CDR2: LNHDA and SQIVND (reference sequence). The CDR3 has 18 residues. CDR3 sequence reads: CASSTHDMFLLNTGELFF. The CDR3 nucleotides are TGTGCCAGTAGTACCCACGACATGTTTCTGCTCAACACCGGGGAGCTGTTTTTT.

This clonotype has a count of ten or more. The rearrangement uses TRBV29-1 and TRBJ1-2; no definite D call. The V end was cut by 3 bases, the J end by 3 bases, with 14 bases between. The CDR3 totals 14 residues. From germline, CDR1 is SQVTM and CDR2 ANQGSEA. For the CDR3, the DNA is TGCAGCGTTGAGCCCAGGCTAGCTGACTATGGCTACACCTTC. This gives the protein CSVEPRLADYGYTF.

This clonotype appeared a few times. V gene TRBV7-9 combines with J gene TRBJ2-1; maybe TRBD1 (5 bases). The CDR3 spans 17 residues. Germline-derived CDR1 and CDR2 are SEHNR and FQNEAQ (reference sequence). Trimming took 2 bases from V and 0 from J, leaving 14 bases between them. Here the CDR3 DNA reads TGTGCCAGCAGCTTACCCCTGACAGCCAGCTCCTACAATGAGCAGTTCTTC. Translation: CASSLPLTASSYNEQFF.

In this sample, this clonotype turned up a few times. The CDR3 loop is CASSQPPLTSYNEQFF. CDR3 nucleotides: TGTGCCAGCAGCCAGCCACCCCTTACATCCTACAATGAGCAGTTCTTC. The chain is built from TRBV4-2 and TRBJ2-1; D remains unclear. V was cut by 3 bases and J by 1 base, with 13 bases left in between. CDR3 length: 16 amino acids. The germline V gene has CDR1 LGHNA and CDR2 YNFKEQ.

V is TRBV20-1 and J is TRBJ1-6; D is possibly TRBD1 (5 bases). Germline CDR1 and CDR2: DFQATT and SNEGSKA (reference sequence). This CDR3 has 14 amino acids. Trimming cost V 6 bases and J 3 bases, with 12 bases left between them. As DNA, the CDR3 is TGCAGTGCCACTCGAGGGGTCTATAATTCACCCCTCCACTTT. Its translation: CSATRGVYNSPLHF.

The chain is built from TRBV12-3 or TRBV12-4 and TRBJ2-3; 8 bases fit TRBD1. The CDR3 covers 13 residues. Trimming cost V 7 bases and J 4 bases; bases outside gene matches: 4. CDR3 region: CASKAGGPDTQYF. CDR3 DNA sequence: TGTGCCAGCAAGGCAGGGGGCCCAGATACGCAGTATTTT.

In its sample, this clonotype was seen a few times. The genes are TRBV7-9 and TRBJ1-1; weak D call: TRBD1 (6 bases). V lost 2 bases and J 4 bases, leaving 8 bases between the germline ends. The CDR3 covers 13 residues. Germline V gene sequence: CDR1 SEHNR, CDR2 FQNEAQ (reference sequence). This CDR3 reads CASSLSGATEAFF. The CDR3 DNA follows: TGTGCCAGCAGCTTATCAGGGGCCACTGAAGCTTTCTTT.

The CDR3 spells CASSQFCRFQETQYF. The CDR3 bases are TGCGCCAGCAGTCAATTTTGCCGGTTCCAAGAGACCCAGTACTTC. The chain couples TRBV23-1 to TRBJ2-5; D unresolved. TRBV23-1 is an ORF; its function is uncertain. This CDR3 spans 15 amino acids. The germline V and J ends were trimmed by 1 base and 1 base, with 10 bases remaining between them.

The chain is built from TRBV2 and TRBJ2-7; D is ambiguous. Germline CDR1 SNHLY, CDR2 FYNNEI. This CDR3 has 12 amino acids. Trimming removed 4 bases at V and 5 bases at J, with 9 bases between. DNA for the CDR3: TGTGCCAGCAGTGCGTGGAGCGACGAGCAGTACTTC. As protein: CASSAWSDEQYF.